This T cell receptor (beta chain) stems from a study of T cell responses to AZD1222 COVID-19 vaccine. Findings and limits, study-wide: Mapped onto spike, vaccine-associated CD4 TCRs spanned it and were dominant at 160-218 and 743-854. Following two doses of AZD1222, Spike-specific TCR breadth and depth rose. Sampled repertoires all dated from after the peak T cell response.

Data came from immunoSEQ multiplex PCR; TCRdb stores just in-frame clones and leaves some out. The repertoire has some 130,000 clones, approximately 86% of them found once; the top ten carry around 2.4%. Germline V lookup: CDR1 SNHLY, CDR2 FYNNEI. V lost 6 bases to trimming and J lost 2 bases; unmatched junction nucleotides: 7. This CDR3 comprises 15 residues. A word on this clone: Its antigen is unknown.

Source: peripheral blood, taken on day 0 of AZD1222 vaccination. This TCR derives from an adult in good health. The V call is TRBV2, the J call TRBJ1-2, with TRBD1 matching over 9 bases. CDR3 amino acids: CASSFNRGPNYGYTF. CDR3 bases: TGTGCCAGCAGCTTTAACAGGGGGCCAAACTATGGCTACACCTTC.